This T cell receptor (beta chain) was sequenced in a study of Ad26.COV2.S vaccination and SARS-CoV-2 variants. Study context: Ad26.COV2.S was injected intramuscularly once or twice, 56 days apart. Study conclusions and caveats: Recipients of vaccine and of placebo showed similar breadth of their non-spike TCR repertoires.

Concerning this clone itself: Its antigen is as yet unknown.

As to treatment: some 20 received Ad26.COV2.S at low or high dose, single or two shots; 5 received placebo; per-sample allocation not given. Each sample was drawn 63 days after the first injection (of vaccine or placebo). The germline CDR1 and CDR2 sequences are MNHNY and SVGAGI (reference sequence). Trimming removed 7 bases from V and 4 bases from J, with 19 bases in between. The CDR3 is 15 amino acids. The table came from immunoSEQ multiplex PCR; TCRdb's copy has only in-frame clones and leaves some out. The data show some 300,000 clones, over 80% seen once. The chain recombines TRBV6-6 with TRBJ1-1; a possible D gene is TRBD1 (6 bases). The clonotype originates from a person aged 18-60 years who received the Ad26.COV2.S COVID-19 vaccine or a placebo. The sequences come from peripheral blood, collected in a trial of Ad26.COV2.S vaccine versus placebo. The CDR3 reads CASTDGGLGVTEAFF. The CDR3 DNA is TGTGCCAGCACCGACGGGGGGCTGGGGGTCACTGAAGCTTTCTTT.